The clone carrying this TCR beta chain was seen only a few times. Its antigen remains unidentified. Genomic DNA constituted the template upon which TCR beta VDJ and CDR3 profiling was performed. Via MiXCR, TCRdb re-called the reads, giving one row per CDR3 protein. This sample carries tens of thousands of distinct CDR3 sequences, about 63% of them seen once, and the ten largest clones take roughly three fifths. The sequenced patients had an expansion of CD8+CD57+ cells seen by flow cytometry. The data are from a study of CD8+CD57+ T cells in acquired aplastic anemia. CDR3 length: 15 amino acids. The germline V and J ends were trimmed by 1 base and 4 bases, with 13 bases remaining between them. Germline loops: CDR1 SGHDN, CDR2 FVKESK. Broader study findings: Patients and controls had CD8+ Simpson's diversity values that were not significantly distinct.

Sequenced: sorted CD4+, CD8+, or CD8+CD57+ T cells (not recorded which) from PBMCs. The chain links TRBV14 to TRBJ1-2; the D gene is possibly TRBD1 (6 bases). The TCR was taken from a human donor with aplastic anemia. The CDR3 is CASSQGLGGAYGYTF. Here the CDR3 DNA reads TGTGCCAGCAGCCAAGGCCTCGGGGGGGCCTATGGCTACACCTTC.